The rows below give T cell receptor beta chains drawn from one sample of a study of T cells in localized non-small cell lung cancer. Clones were sequenced by immunoSEQ multiplex PCR, and TCRdb holds only the in-frame ones, with some missing. The table shows tens of thousands of clones, with roughly 90% occurring only once. This sample comprised peripheral blood mononuclear cells, obtained before any cancer treatment. These receptors were collected from a female donor older than 55 with stage II lung adenocarcinoma. CDR3s include the opening cysteine and the closing phenylalanine or tryptophan. D genes are given only for firm matches. The size field is filled for only some rows; it gives once, few, many or a size class.

j_call: TRBJ2-7
clone_size: NA
d_call: NA
v_call: TRBV5-6
cdr3_nt: TGTGCCAGCAGCTTGGTTACAGGGCTCTCCTACGAGCAGTACTTC
cdr3_aa: CASSLVTGLSYEQYF

j_call: TRBJ2-3
clone_size: NA
d_call: TRBD1
v_call: TRBV11-2
cdr3_nt: TGTGCCAGCAGGGCAGGGGGCTTCGGGGATACGCAGTATTTT
cdr3_aa: CASRAGGFGDTQYF

j_call: TRBJ1-1
clone_size: NA
d_call: NA
v_call: TRBV4-1
cdr3_nt: TGCGCCAGCAGCCAAGATAACTCAGGTCTAGGAGCTTCGATGAACACTGAAGCTTTCTTT
cdr3_aa: CASSQDNSGLGASMNTEAFF

j_call: TRBJ2-1
clone_size: NA
d_call: TRBD2
v_call: TRBV5-1
cdr3_nt: TGCGCCAGCACCGGGACTAGCGGAAATGAGCAGTTCTTC
cdr3_aa: CASTGTSGNEQFF

j_call: TRBJ2-1
clone_size: NA
d_call: TRBD1
v_call: TRBV7-9
cdr3_nt: TGTGCCAGCAGCTTCGGGACAGGGGACAATGAGCAGTTCTTC
cdr3_aa: CASSFGTGDNEQFF

j_call: TRBJ2-3
clone_size: NA
d_call: TRBD2
v_call: TRBV13
cdr3_nt: TGTGCCAGCAGCTTATGGACTAGCGGGGGCACAGATACGCAGTATTTT
cdr3_aa: CASSLWTSGGTDTQYF

j_call: TRBJ2-7
clone_size: NA
d_call: TRBD2
v_call: TRBV10-3
cdr3_nt: TGTGCCTTGGGACGTGGGGGGACTATCTACGAGCAGTACTTC
cdr3_aa: CALGRGGTIYEQYF

j_call: TRBJ2-7
clone_size: once
d_call: NA
v_call: TRBV14
cdr3_nt: TGTGCCAGCAGCCGCACAGGGGCGGGATATTACGAGCAGTACTTC
cdr3_aa: CASSRTGAGYYEQYF

j_call: TRBJ2-3
clone_size: NA
d_call: TRBD1
v_call: TRBV7-6
cdr3_nt: TGTGCCAGCAGCTCAACAGGGGCAGATACGCAGTATTTT
cdr3_aa: CASSSTGADTQYF

j_call: TRBJ1-2
clone_size: NA
d_call: TRBD1
v_call: TRBV19
cdr3_nt: TGTGCCAGCTCGTCCCGACAGGGCTCGGGGCTTGGCTACACCTTC
cdr3_aa: CASSSRQGSGLGYTF

j_call: TRBJ2-5
clone_size: NA
d_call: TRBD2
v_call: TRBV7-9
cdr3_nt: TGTGCCAGCAGCCCCCCGGGACTAGCGGGAGTCCCGGAGACCCAGTACTTC
cdr3_aa: CASSPPGLAGVPETQYF

j_call: TRBJ2-6
clone_size: NA
d_call: NA
v_call: TRBV4-1
cdr3_nt: TGCGCCAGCAGCCAAGATTCCCACGCCTCTGGGGCCAACGTCCTGACTTTC
cdr3_aa: CASSQDSHASGANVLTF

j_call: TRBJ1-4
clone_size: NA
d_call: NA
v_call: TRBV15
cdr3_nt: TGTGCCACCAGCAGAGATCCGGACGGGTTAGAACTGTTTTTT
cdr3_aa: CATSRDPDGLELFF

j_call: TRBJ1-3
clone_size: once
d_call: NA
v_call: TRBV18
cdr3_nt: TGTGCCAGCTCACCGTACACTGGAAACACCATATATTTT
cdr3_aa: CASSPYTGNTIYF

j_call: TRBJ2-7
clone_size: NA
d_call: NA
v_call: TRBV19
cdr3_nt: TGTGCCAGTAGTATAGGGGGCTTCGCTCCCTACGAGCAGTACTTC
cdr3_aa: CASSIGGFAPYEQYF

j_call: TRBJ2-4
clone_size: NA
d_call: NA
v_call: TRBV6-5
cdr3_nt: TGTGCCAGCAGCACCGTGGAGGTGGACAAAAACATTCAGTACTTC
cdr3_aa: CASSTVEVDKNIQYF

j_call: TRBJ1-1
clone_size: once
d_call: NA
v_call: TRBV6-6
cdr3_nt: TGTGCCAGCACACCTCCGGGACAGAACACTGAAGCTTTCTTT
cdr3_aa: CASTPPGQNTEAFF

j_call: TRBJ1-1
clone_size: NA
d_call: NA
v_call: TRBV7-9
cdr3_nt: TGTGCCAGCAGCTTTCTCGAAGCTTTCTTT
cdr3_aa: CASSFLEAFF

j_call: TRBJ2-7
clone_size: NA
d_call: NA
v_call: TRBV7-2
cdr3_nt: TGTGCCAGCAGCTTAGAGGCAGAATACGAGCAGTACTTC
cdr3_aa: CASSLEAEYEQYF

j_call: TRBJ2-3
clone_size: NA
d_call: TRBD2
v_call: TRBV18
cdr3_nt: TGTGCCAGCTCCCTTACTAGCGGCAGCACAGATACGCAGTATTTT
cdr3_aa: CASSLTSGSTDTQYF

j_call: TRBJ2-7
clone_size: NA
d_call: TRBD2
v_call: TRBV5-4
cdr3_nt: TGTGCCAGCAGCTACGCTGTGGCGGGAGCGTCCTACGAGCAGTACTTC
cdr3_aa: CASSYAVAGASYEQYF

j_call: TRBJ1-5
clone_size: NA
d_call: TRBD1
v_call: TRBV5-1
cdr3_nt: TGCGCCAGCAGCGCCGGGACAGGGGCTTATAGCAATCAGCCCCAGCATTTT
cdr3_aa: CASSAGTGAYSNQPQHF

j_call: TRBJ1-3
clone_size: NA
d_call: NA
v_call: TRBV19
cdr3_nt: TGTGCCAGTAGTCAAGGGACTGGAAACACCATATATTTT
cdr3_aa: CASSQGTGNTIYF

j_call: TRBJ1-1
clone_size: NA
d_call: TRBD1
v_call: TRBV10-2
cdr3_nt: TGCGCCAGCAGTGATAGGGGGCCGCGGACTGAAGCTTTCTTT
cdr3_aa: CASSDRGPRTEAFF

j_call: TRBJ2-1
clone_size: NA
d_call: NA
v_call: TRBV28
cdr3_nt: TGTGCCAGCACCCCCCATGAAGGCGGGAAGGATGAGCAGTTCTTC
cdr3_aa: CASTPHEGGKDEQFF

j_call: TRBJ2-3
clone_size: NA
d_call: NA
v_call: TRBV5-6
cdr3_nt: TGTGCCAGCAGCGCCGGACAGACCCTTCGCACAGATACGCAGTATTTT
cdr3_aa: CASSAGQTLRTDTQYF

j_call: TRBJ2-7
clone_size: NA
d_call: TRBD2
v_call: TRBV28
cdr3_nt: TGTGCCAGCAGTTTCACTAGCGGGAGAATATCCGAGCAGTACTTC
cdr3_aa: CASSFTSGRISEQYF

j_call: TRBJ1-1
clone_size: once
d_call: NA
v_call: TRBV28
cdr3_nt: TGTGCCAGCAGTTTAGGGAAAAGGGACACTGAAGCTTTCTTT
cdr3_aa: CASSLGKRDTEAFF

j_call: TRBJ2-3
clone_size: NA
d_call: TRBD2
v_call: TRBV29-1
cdr3_nt: TGCAGCGTTTTGAGAGCGGGAGAGTTCTTCACAGATACGCAGTATTTT
cdr3_aa: CSVLRAGEFFTDTQYF

j_call: TRBJ1-4
clone_size: NA
d_call: NA
v_call: TRBV5-1
cdr3_nt: TGCGCCAGCAGCTTAGCCTCTACCTCAGGTGGTTCTAATGAAAAACTGTTTTTT
cdr3_aa: CASSLASTSGGSNEKLFF

j_call: TRBJ2-2
clone_size: NA
d_call: NA
v_call: TRBV10-3
cdr3_nt: TGTGCCATCAGAGCAGGGTCTAACACCGGGGAGCTGTTTTTT
cdr3_aa: CAIRAGSNTGELFF

j_call: TRBJ1-1
clone_size: NA
d_call: NA
v_call: TRBV13
cdr3_nt: TGTGCCAGCAGCTTAATTTCCCGGGACGCCAAGGTAGCTTTCTTT
cdr3_aa: CASSLISRDAKVAFF

j_call: TRBJ1-1
clone_size: NA
d_call: NA
v_call: TRBV7-9
cdr3_nt: TGTGCCAGCATTTCTATCGAGAGCACTGAAGCTTTCTTT
cdr3_aa: CASISIESTEAFF

j_call: TRBJ1-1
clone_size: NA
d_call: TRBD1
v_call: TRBV5-1
cdr3_nt: TGCGCCAGCAGCTTCCAGACAGGGACCACTGAAGCTTTCTTT
cdr3_aa: CASSFQTGTTEAFF

j_call: TRBJ2-7
clone_size: NA
d_call: NA
v_call: TRBV4-1
cdr3_nt: TGCGCCAGCAGCCAAGATCATTTGGGATCCTACGAGCAGTACTTC
cdr3_aa: CASSQDHLGSYEQYF

j_call: TRBJ1-5
clone_size: NA
d_call: NA
v_call: TRBV19
cdr3_nt: TGTGCCAGTACCACGAACAGAGGCAATCAGCCCCAGCATTTT
cdr3_aa: CASTTNRGNQPQHF

j_call: TRBJ2-7
clone_size: NA
d_call: TRBD2
v_call: TRBV9
cdr3_nt: TGTGCCAGCAGCGAAAGCGGGGGGTCCTCCTACGAGCAGTACTTC
cdr3_aa: CASSESGGSSYEQYF

j_call: TRBJ2-6
clone_size: NA
d_call: TRBD1
v_call: TRBV7-9
cdr3_nt: TGTGCCAGCAGCTTAGGCGAGACAGGGACCTCTGGGGCCAACGTCCTGACTTTC
cdr3_aa: CASSLGETGTSGANVLTF

j_call: TRBJ2-3
clone_size: NA
d_call: TRBD1
v_call: TRBV5-6
cdr3_nt: TGTGCCAGCAGCCCGACAGGGGGAGGCACAGATACGCAGTATTTT
cdr3_aa: CASSPTGGGTDTQYF

j_call: TRBJ2-1
clone_size: once
d_call: NA
v_call: TRBV27
cdr3_nt: TGTGCCAGCAGTCCCACGAGGGTTGGGGGATTACACCATGAGCAGTTCTTC
cdr3_aa: CASSPTRVGGLHHEQFF

j_call: TRBJ1-1
clone_size: NA
d_call: NA
v_call: TRBV9
cdr3_nt: TGTGCCAGCAGCGCGCAGGGAATGAACACTGAAGCTTTCTTT
cdr3_aa: CASSAQGMNTEAFF

j_call: TRBJ1-1
clone_size: NA
d_call: NA
v_call: TRBV5-1
cdr3_nt: TGCGCCAGCAGCTTGGCCGGAGTCTCGGGAGAAGCTTTCTTT
cdr3_aa: CASSLAGVSGEAFF